Listed here are 32 T cell receptor beta chains from one sample, sequenced in a study of cytomegalovirus exposure and HLA in healthy donors. PCR used 60 Vbeta primers and 13 Jbeta primers. Profiling relied on immunoSEQ multiplex PCR, and the TCRdb table lists in-frame clones only, not all of them. The table records about 190,000 clones, about 84% of them present only once. The sequencing sample was made of PBMCs. These receptors came from a man aged 45-65 years in good health and CMV-seronegative.

This rearrangement joins TRBV5-4 to TRBJ1-1; 7 bases are a match to TRBD1. Per germline, CDR1 SGHNT and CDR2 YYREEE (reference sequence). The ends lost 4 bases at V and 4 bases at J; junction bases unmatched: 4. The CDR3 totals 13 residues. Here the CDR3 reads CASSHRGGTEAFF. As DNA, the CDR3 is TGTGCCAGCAGCCACAGGGGAGGCACTGAAGCTTTCTTT.

V is TRBV10-3 and J is TRBJ2-7; 10 nucleotides match TRBD1. Germline V gene lookup returns CDR1 ENHRY and CDR2 SYGVKD. V was clipped by 7 bases and J by 6 bases; unmatched bases: 12. The CDR3 contains 15 residues. This CDR3 is CAITHSRDRGGEQYF. The CDR3 region has the DNA TGTGCCATCACCCATAGCCGGGACAGGGGAGGCGAGCAGTACTTC.

The V gene is TRBV19, the J gene TRBJ1-5; TRBD1 agrees at 8 bases. Looked up from germline, CDR1 is LNHDA and CDR2 is SQIVND (reference sequence). The CDR3 loop spans 17 amino acids. The trim removed 2 bases at V and 2 bases at J, leaving 8 bases unmatched. CDR3 residues: CASSISGTGTGNQPQHF. The CDR3 nucleotides are TGTGCCAGTAGTATATCCGGGACAGGTACGGGCAATCAGCCCCAGCATTTT.

This chain connects TRBV7-3 to TRBJ1-2; a weak D match, TRBD1 (6 bases). Germline assignment: CDR1 SGHTA and CDR2 FQGTGA. The V end lost 5 bases, the J end lost 7 bases, and 20 bases lay between the germline ends. The CDR3 length is 15 residues. This CDR3 reads CASSPSGGGGGGYTF. The CDR3 nucleotides are TGTGCCAGCAGCCCCAGCGGGGGAGGAGGGGGTGGCTACACCTTC.

In regard to this clone: This specimen includes other DNA sequences encoding the same CDR3. The chain is built from TRBV2 and TRBJ1-5; tentative D call: TRBD1 (5 bases). The CDR3 has 15 residues. Germline-derived CDR1 and CDR2 are SNHLY and FYNNEI. The V and J ends lost 6 bases and 1 base respectively, with 13 bases between them. This chain's CDR3 is CASSELGGSNQPQHF. CDR3 sequence (DNA): TGTGCCAGCAGCGAACTCGGGGGGAGCAATCAGCCCCAGCATTTT.

This chain joins TRBV29-1 and TRBJ1-2; D is undetermined. Trimming pared 1 base from V and 0 bases from J, leaving 12 bases between. The V gene's germline CDR1 is SQVTM and CDR2 ANQGSEA. The CDR3 contains 15 residues. Written as DNA, the CDR3 is TGCAGCGTTGAAGGCCACCGCGGGGCTAACTATGGCTACACCTTC. Amino acid sequence: CSVEGHRGANYGYTF.

The rearrangement joins TRBV18 to TRBJ2-2, with 9 bases that match TRBD1. Trimming at V came to 5 bases and at J to 7 bases, leaving 5 bases not matched to a gene. Per the germline V gene, CDR1 is KGHSH and CDR2 is LQKENI. The CDR3 totals 14 residues. This chain's CDR3 is CASSRDRAHGELFF. In DNA, the CDR3 is TGTGCCAGCTCAAGGGACAGGGCCCACGGGGAGCTGTTTTTT.

The chain employs TRBV5-6 and TRBJ1-6; perhaps TRBD1 as D (6 bases). The CDR3 spans 14 residues. Trimming took off 3 bases at V and 11 bases at J, with 15 bases between the two ends. CDR1 SGHDT and CDR2 YYEEEE come from the germline V gene. CDR3 residues: CASSSDSMSPPLHF. The CDR3 nucleotides are TGTGCCAGCAGCTCGGACAGTATGAGCCCACCCCTCCACTTT.

V usage is TRBV5-1 and J usage is TRBJ2-5; a possible D gene is TRBD2 (5 bases). Looked up from germline, CDR1 is SGHRS and CDR2 is YFSETQ. Trimming shortened V by 4 bases and J by 2 bases, and 12 bases separated the two germline ends. The CDR3 sequence is 14 residues long. The CDR3 loop is CASSPEAAQETQYF. The CDR3 coding sequence is TGCGCCAGCAGCCCCGAAGCGGCACAAGAGACCCAGTACTTC.

CDR3 nucleotide sequence: TGTGCCAGCAGTCAAACTACCGGGACTAGCGCGAAGACCCAGTACTTC. As protein: CASSQTTGTSAKTQYF. V gene TRBV2 combines with J gene TRBJ2-5; 10 bases match TRBD2. Trimming cost V 5 bases and J 6 bases; bases outside gene matches: 12. Germline V CDR1 and CDR2: SNHLY, FYNNEI. The CDR3 has 16 amino acids.

CDR3 protein: CASSLAAANQPQHF. CDR3 nucleotides: TGTGCCAGCAGCTTAGCAGCCGCGAATCAGCCCCAGCATTTT. The rearrangement joins TRBV7-2 to TRBJ1-5; D gene ambiguous. CDR1 and CDR2 from the germline V gene are SGHTA and FQGNSA. Deletions cut 0 bases from V and 4 bases from J, with 7 bases between. The CDR3 has 14 amino acids.

The rearrangement uses TRBV5-6 and TRBJ1-2; D is possibly TRBD1 (5 bases). CDR1 is SGHDT, CDR2 YYEEEE, per germline. This CDR3 has 16 amino acids. Trimming removed 1 base at V and 0 bases at J, with 13 bases between. CDR3 DNA: TGTGCCAGCAGCTTGAAGGCCAGGACAACTAACTATGGCTACACCTTC. Translating gives CASSLKARTTNYGYTF.

The gene calls are TRBV4-1 and TRBJ2-4; 9 bases are shared with TRBD1. Germline V CDR1 and CDR2: MGHRA, YSYEKL. The CDR3 runs to 15 residues. With 1 base clipped from V and 11 bases from J, the junction kept 9 bases outside the gene matches. The CDR3 protein is CASSQVLMDRGVQYF. In DNA form, the CDR3 reads TGCGCCAGCAGCCAAGTCTTAATGGACAGGGGCGTTCAGTACTTC.

CDR3 DNA sequence: TGTGCCAGTAGTATAGCAACAGGGAAAGCCTACGAGCAGTACTTC. Amino acids: CASSIATGKAYEQYF. The rearrangement links TRBV19 to TRBJ2-7, with TRBD1 as a possible D gene (6 bases). The germline V gene has CDR1 LNHDA and CDR2 SQIVND (reference sequence). Trimming removed 1 base at V and 2 bases at J, with 12 bases between. The CDR3 has 15 amino acids. Supplemented by reference TRBV19 and TRBJ2-7, the full variable domain reads DGGITQSPKYLFRKEGQNVTLSCEQNLNHDAMYWYRQDPGQGLRLIYYSQIVNDFQKGDIAEGYSVSREKKESFPLTVTSAQKNPTAFYLCASSIATGKAYEQYFGPGTRLTVT.

This chain joins TRBV5-6 and TRBJ2-4, with 9 bases matching TRBD1. With 4 bases clipped from V and 1 base from J, the junction kept 12 bases outside the gene matches. The CDR3 consists of 18 residues. The germline V gene has CDR1 SGHDT and CDR2 YYEEEE. The CDR3 here is CASSEGTGKGGAKNIQYF. In DNA, the CDR3 is TGTGCCAGCAGCGAGGGGACAGGGAAGGGGGGGGCCAAAAACATTCAGTACTTC.

The rearrangement links TRBV10-1 to TRBJ1-1, with D perhaps TRBD1 (6 bases). Germline loops: CDR1 WNHNN, CDR2 SYGVQD (reference sequence). The CDR3 totals 14 residues. V dropped 2 bases and J dropped 4 bases, with 11 bases sitting between them. The CDR3 spells CASSEQGLGTEAFF. The DNA for the CDR3 is TGCGCCAGCAGTGAGCAGGGGCTGGGCACTGAAGCTTTCTTT.

The chain links TRBV29-1 to TRBJ2-2; no clear D gene. CDR1 and CDR2 (germline): SQVTM, ANQGSEA. The CDR3 loop spans 14 amino acids. Trimming took off 7 bases at V and 0 bases at J, with 12 bases between the two ends. The CDR3 protein is CSALDTANTGELFF. The CDR3 DNA is TGCAGCGCCCTCGATACAGCGAACACCGGGGAGCTGTTTTTT.

This clone has more than one count but fewer than ten. This chain connects TRBV7-2 to TRBJ1-3; D gene ambiguous. The CDR3 sequence is 13 residues long. The germline V gene has CDR1 SGHTA and CDR2 FQGNSA. V lost 5 bases to trimming and J lost 0 bases, with 5 bases between them. The CDR3, as DNA: TGTGCCAGCAGCCTAATCTCTGGAAACACCATATATTTT. Amino acids: CASSLISGNTIYF.

The rearrangement links TRBV5-1 to TRBJ1-6, with 11 bases matching TRBD1. CDR3 size: 15 residues. Germline-derived CDR1 and CDR2 are SGHRS and YFSETQ. Unmatched junction bases numbered 3, after V lost 5 bases and J lost 5 bases. CDR3 loop: CASRDRGRDNSPLHF. The CDR3, as DNA: TGCGCCAGCAGGGACAGGGGGCGCGATAATTCACCCCTCCACTTT.

V gene TRBV6-1 combines with J gene TRBJ1-2; no clear D gene. V shed 5 bases and J shed 4 bases, with 11 bases lying between them. This CDR3 has 13 amino acids. Germline CDR1 MNHNS, CDR2 SASEGT. The CDR3 DNA is TGTGCCAGCAGTCCTTCGGAGGGCTATGGCTACACCTTC. Residues: CASSPSEGYGYTF.

The chain recombines TRBV5-6 with TRBJ2-7; D is unclear. This CDR3 region has 12 residues. In germline, CDR1 is SGHDT, CDR2 YYEEEE. Trimming stripped 5 bases from V and 3 bases from J, with 9 bases between. The chain's CDR3 is CASSREHYEQYF. As DNA, the CDR3 is TGTGCCAGCAGTAGAGAGCACTACGAGCAGTACTTC. The complete variable domain, with remaining parts taken from reference TRBV5-6 and TRBJ2-7, reads DAGVTQSPTHLIKTRGQQVTLRCSPKSGHDTVSWYQQALGQGPQFIFQYYEEEERQRGNFPDRFSGHQFPNYSSELNVNALLLGDSALYLCASSREHYEQYFGPGTRLTVT.

The rearrangement uses TRBV7-6 and TRBJ1-5, with 8 bases fitting TRBD1. The V gene's germline CDR1 is SGHVS and CDR2 FNYEAQ. Trimming cost V 5 bases and J 6 bases; bases outside gene matches: 9. The CDR3 is made up of 15 amino acids. The CDR3 sequence is CASSPIAGGGQPQHF. The DNA of the CDR3 is TGTGCCAGCAGCCCAATCGCAGGGGGCGGTCAGCCCCAGCATTTT.

This chain uses TRBV7-2 with TRBJ2-3; TRBD2 agrees at 7 bases. This CDR3 region has 14 residues. CDR1 and CDR2 (germline): SGHTA, FQGNSA. The V gene end was trimmed by 3 bases and the J gene end by 2 bases; junction bases not matched to a gene: 2. In DNA, the CDR3 is TGTGCCAGCAGCTTCGGGGGGTTCACAGATACGCAGTATTTT. Amino acid sequence: CASSFGGFTDTQYF.

For this clone: Germline and junction disagree at one end, which may indicate a read error. The rearrangement uses TRBV7-9 and TRBJ1-2; D is ambiguous. There are 16 residues in the CDR3. Germline V gene data show CDR1 as SEHNR and CDR2 as FQNEAQ (reference sequence). Here the CDR3 DNA reads TGTTCCAGCAGCCACCCTTCGACTGTAGCTAACTATGGCTACACCTTC. It codes for CSSSHPSTVANYGYTF.

This chain links TRBV7-2 with TRBJ1-5; 9 nucleotides match TRBD1. The CDR3 extends over 17 amino acids. The ends lost 3 bases at V and 5 bases at J; junction bases unmatched: 11. Germline V gene lookup returns CDR1 SGHTA and CDR2 FQGNSA. The CDR3 loop reads CASSFHPIDRGDQPQHF. As DNA, the CDR3 is TGTGCCAGCAGCTTCCACCCAATCGACAGGGGGGATCAGCCCCAGCATTTT.

The rearrangement links TRBV27 to TRBJ1-2, with D possibly TRBD1 on 6 matching bases. V was cut by 7 bases and J by 8 bases, with 20 bases left in between. The germline CDR1 and CDR2 sequences are MNHEY and SMNVEV (reference sequence). The CDR3 covers 14 residues. The CDR3 coding sequence is TGTGCCAGCACCACCCTGGGGGGCGGGGGGGGCTACACCTTC. It translates to CASTTLGGGGGYTF.

This sequence joins TRBV5-6 and TRBJ1-6; TRBD1 matches at 8 bases. V was clipped by 1 base and J by 9 bases; unmatched bases: 3. This CDR3 comprises 14 residues. Germline lookup yields CDR1 SGHDT and CDR2 YYEEEE. CDR3 DNA sequence: TGTGCCAGCAGCTTGTTCAGGGGGCTTTCACCCCTCCACTTT. Its protein product is CASSLFRGLSPLHF.

The V and J genes are TRBV6-5 and TRBJ1-3; D perhaps matches TRBD1 (5 bases). Germline CDR1 MNHEY, CDR2 SVGAGI. The CDR3 spans 14 residues. The ends were cut back, 0 bases at V and 5 bases at J, with 8 bases in the middle. CDR3 sequence (DNA): TGTGCCAGCAGTTACTCGGGGCAGAGAAACACCATATATTTT. This sequence encodes CASSYSGQRNTIYF.

This clone was detected once. The genes are TRBV4-1 and TRBJ1-5; 10 nucleotides agree with TRBD1. CDR1 and CDR2 (germline): MGHRA, YSYEKL. This CDR3 comprises 18 residues. The trim removed 5 bases at V and 2 bases at J, leaving 12 bases unmatched. CDR3 residues: CASSSTGQGKGGNQPQHF. In nucleotides, the CDR3 is TGCGCCAGCAGCTCAACGGGACAGGGGAAGGGGGGCAATCAGCCCCAGCATTTT.

The chain joins TRBV5-4 to TRBJ2-2; 7 nucleotides align to TRBD1. Germline CDR1 and CDR2: SGHNT and YYREEE (reference sequence). J lost 8 bases, V lost 3 bases, and 10 bases had no gene match. This CDR3 is built from 15 residues. DNA for the CDR3: TGTGCCAGCAGCTCTATTGGACAGGCCTTGGGGGAGCTGTTTTTT. Its translation: CASSSIGQALGELFF.

CDR3 DNA sequence: TGCGCCAGCACAACCCTGGGGGGGTTCACAGATACGCAGTATTTT. Its protein is CASTTLGGFTDTQYF. V is TRBV5-1 and J is TRBJ2-3, with 7 bases matching TRBD2. Germline V lookup: CDR1 SGHRS, CDR2 YFSETQ. J was trimmed by 2 bases and V by 6 bases; bases with no gene match: 9. CDR3 length equals 15 residues.

This clone appeared a few times. Other nucleotide sequences in the sample specify the same CDR3. This chain uses TRBV5-1 with TRBJ2-2; unclear D gene. The germline V gene encodes CDR1 SGHRS and CDR2 YFSETQ. V gave up 0 bases and J gave up 4 bases, with 7 bases separating them. There are 14 residues in the CDR3. This CDR3 is CASSLDRPTGELFF. The CDR3 region has the DNA TGCGCCAGCAGCTTGGACAGACCCACCGGGGAGCTGTTTTTT.